Below, one T cell receptor (beta chain) is given with its context. This sample was taken from a study of radiation and T cells in renal cell carcinoma. The table came from immunoSEQ multiplex PCR; TCRdb's copy has only in-frame clones and leaves some out. Of just under 150,000 clones listed, 70% to 90% are singletons. Time point here: blood 4 weeks post-SBRT, at nephrectomy. The treatment here: 15 Gy SBRT to primary tumor, nephrectomy 4 weeks later. V lost 4 bases and J lost 5, with 9 bases in between. Germline CDR1 is MNHEY and CDR2 is SMNVEV (reference sequence). The CDR3 runs 13 residues. This TCR was sampled from a woman aged 45-65 years with renal cell carcinoma. Sample: blood, taken from a patient whose treatment included radiotherapy and nephrectomy. The chain carries TRBV27 and TRBJ2-1; D might be TRBD2 (6 bases). CDR3 amino acids: CASSYIADNEQFF. The CDR3 coding sequence is TGTGCCAGCAGTTATATAGCGGACAATGAGCAGTTCTTC.